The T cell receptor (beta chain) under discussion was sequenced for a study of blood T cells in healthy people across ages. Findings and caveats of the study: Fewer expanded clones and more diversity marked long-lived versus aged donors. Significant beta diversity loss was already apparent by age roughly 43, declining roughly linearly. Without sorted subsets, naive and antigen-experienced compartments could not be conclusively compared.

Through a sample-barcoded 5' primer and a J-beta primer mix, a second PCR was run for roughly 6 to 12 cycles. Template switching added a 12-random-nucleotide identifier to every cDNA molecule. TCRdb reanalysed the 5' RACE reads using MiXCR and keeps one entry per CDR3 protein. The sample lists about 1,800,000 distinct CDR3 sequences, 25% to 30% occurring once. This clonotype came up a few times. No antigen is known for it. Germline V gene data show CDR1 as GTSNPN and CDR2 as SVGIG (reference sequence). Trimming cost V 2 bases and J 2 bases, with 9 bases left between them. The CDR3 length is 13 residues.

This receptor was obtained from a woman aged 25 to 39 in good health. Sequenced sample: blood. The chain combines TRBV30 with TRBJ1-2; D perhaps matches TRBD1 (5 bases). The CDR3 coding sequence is TGTGCCTGGAGTCAGGGATACAACTATGGCTACACCTTC. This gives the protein CAWSQGYNYGYTF.